Listed here are 15 T cell receptor beta chains from one sample, sequenced in a study of blood T cell repertoires in COVID-19. Assay used: immunoSEQ multiplex PCR; TCRdb lists only in-frame clones, some missing. The sample carries tens of thousands of clones, about 80% recorded once. Input material: peripheral blood. Receptor source: a human donor in a cohort sampled during active COVID-19.

The CDR3 loop reads CSASLGLAGPEQFF. The CDR3 coding sequence is TGCAGTGCTAGTCTAGGCCTAGCGGGACCGGAGCAGTTCTTC. The chain carries TRBV20-1 and TRBJ2-1; 9 positions match TRBD2. Germline V gene data show CDR1 as DFQATT and CDR2 as SNEGSKA (reference sequence). V was pared by 3 bases and J by 10 bases, with 10 bases of the junction left unmatched. The CDR3 covers 14 residues.

This sequence joins TRBV19 and TRBJ2-5; 8 nucleotides line up with TRBD2. The CDR3 runs to 15 residues. From germline, CDR1 is LNHDA and CDR2 SQIVND (reference sequence). The V gene end was trimmed by 7 bases and the J gene end by 5 bases; junction bases not matched to a gene: 12. CDR3 residues: CASMPHGGGQETQYF. DNA of the CDR3: TGTGCCAGTATGCCCCACGGGGGGGGCCAGGAGACCCAGTACTTC. Combining the CDR3 with reference TRBV19 and TRBJ2-5 gives the whole variable domain DGGITQSPKYLFRKEGQNVTLSCEQNLNHDAMYWYRQDPGQGLRLIYYSQIVNDFQKGDIAEGYSVSREKKESFPLTVTSAQKNPTAFYLCASMPHGGGQETQYFGPGTRLLVL.

The gene calls are TRBV4-3 and TRBJ1-1; D uncertain. Germline assignment: CDR1 LGHNA and CDR2 YSLEER. The V end was cut by 0 bases, the J end by 5 bases, with 10 bases between. This CDR3 has 14 amino acids. The CDR3 here is CASSQDRQRTEAFF. Here the CDR3 DNA reads TGCGCCAGCAGCCAAGATAGGCAGCGGACTGAAGCTTTCTTT.

The V and J genes are TRBV3-1 (or the pseudogene TRBV3-2) and TRBJ2-1; 13 nucleotides match TRBD2. Germline CDR1 LGHDT, CDR2 YNNKEL (reference sequence). CDR3 length: 18 residues. V lost 5 bases, J lost 0 bases, and 7 bases stayed unmatched. CDR3 residues: CASSSGTSGASSYNEQFF. CDR3 in DNA: TGTGCCAGCAGCTCTGGGACTAGCGGGGCCAGCTCCTACAATGAGCAGTTCTTC.

The rearrangement uses TRBV18 and TRBJ2-5; D is unresolved. Trimming removed 2 bases at V and 2 bases at J, with 6 bases between. This CDR3 has 13 amino acids. In germline, CDR1 is KGHSH, CDR2 LQKENI. For the CDR3, the DNA is TGTGCCAGCTCACCAATCAGACAAGAGACCCAGTACTTC. This encodes CASSPIRQETQYF.

The chain couples TRBV3-1 (or the pseudogene TRBV3-2) to TRBJ1-5; no reliable D call. This CDR3 is 15 amino acids long. The V and J ends lost 1 base and 2 bases respectively, with 9 bases between them. CDR1 and CDR2 from the germline V gene are LGHDT and YNNKEL (reference sequence). CDR3 sequence: CASSQGTGGNQPQHF. In nucleotides, the CDR3 is TGTGCCAGCAGCCAAGGGACTGGTGGCAATCAGCCCCAGCATTTT.

The chain carries TRBV29-1 and TRBJ2-5; D not resolved. Germline V lookup: CDR1 SQVTM, CDR2 ANQGSEA. Trimming removed 0 bases at V and 11 bases at J, with 13 bases between. CDR3 length: 12 residues. The CDR3 loop reads CSVEDRSTKQYF. The DNA for the CDR3 is TGCAGCGTTGAAGATAGGAGCACTAAACAGTACTTC.

V usage is TRBV5-4 and J usage is TRBJ1-2, with 9 nucleotides matching TRBD1. The V gene end was trimmed by 4 bases and the J gene end by 7 bases; junction bases not matched to a gene: 8. The CDR3 is 14 residues long. Germline loops: CDR1 SGHNT, CDR2 YYREEE (reference sequence). The CDR3 spells CASSTQDRGGGYTF. CDR3 bases: TGTGCCAGCAGCACCCAGGACAGGGGAGGTGGCTACACCTTC.

This clone was counted only a few times. V and J are TRBV28 and TRBJ1-5, with 7 nucleotides matching TRBD1. With 6 bases clipped from V and 6 bases from J, the junction kept 11 bases outside the gene matches. Germline CDR1 is MDHEN and CDR2 is SYDVKM. The CDR3 has 15 amino acids. CDR3 in DNA: TGTGCCAGCAGCCAAGGGGGCAGGGGCGGTCAGCCCCAGCATTTT. This gives the protein CASSQGGRGGQPQHF.

V usage is TRBV12-3 or TRBV12-4 and J usage is TRBJ1-5, with D perhaps matching TRBD1 (6 bases). V lost 6 bases, J lost 7 bases, and 13 bases lay in between. This CDR3 comprises 13 residues. The CDR3 reads CASSQGRTQPQHF. The CDR3 DNA reads TGTGCCAGCAGCCAGGGGCGTACGCAGCCCCAGCATTTT.

This clone showed up just a few times. The chain joins TRBV29-1 to TRBJ1-5; TRBD1 aligns across 8 bases. Looked up from germline, CDR1 is SQVTM and CDR2 is ANQGSEA. Germline trimming cut 5 bases from V and 4 bases from J; bases unmatched to any gene: 7. This CDR3 region has 14 residues. In DNA form, the CDR3 reads TGCAGCGTTTATGTGACAGGGGATAATCAGCCCCAGCATTTT. It translates to CSVYVTGDNQPQHF.

The sample holds one count of this clone. V usage is TRBV7-2 and J usage is TRBJ2-3; TRBD2 matches 7 bases. The germline V gene has CDR1 SGHTA and CDR2 FQGNSA. The V and J ends lost 10 bases and 2 bases, in that order; junction bases with no gene match: 9. The CDR3 covers 14 residues. The CDR3 DNA follows: TGTGCCACCCAAGCGGGGCCCCTCACAGATACGCAGTATTTT. This gives the protein CATQAGPLTDTQYF.

The chain couples TRBV10-3 to TRBJ2-1; 10 bases fit TRBD1. The V gene's germline CDR1 is ENHRY and CDR2 SYGVKD. The CDR3 covers 15 residues. V was clipped by 3 bases and J by 4 bases; unmatched bases: 3. CDR3 DNA: TGTGCCATCAGTGATGGGGACAGGGGATACAATGAGCAGTTCTTC. This sequence encodes CAISDGDRGYNEQFF.

This clone showed up just once. The gene calls are TRBV28 and TRBJ1-2; 8 bases fit TRBD1. The CDR3 sequence is 12 residues long. The germline V gene encodes CDR1 MDHEN and CDR2 SYDVKM. V gave up 7 bases and J gave up 4 bases; unmatched junction bases: 2. The CDR3 is CASITGGYGYTF. Here the CDR3 DNA reads TGTGCCAGCATCACAGGGGGCTATGGCTACACCTTC.

The V and J genes are TRBV19 and TRBJ2-5, with D tentatively TRBD1 (6 bases). The CDR3 extends over 13 amino acids. Trimming pared 6 bases from V and 5 bases from J, leaving 13 bases between. Germline assignment: CDR1 LNHDA and CDR2 SQIVND (reference sequence). This CDR3 is CASRKQGTETQYF. The CDR3 DNA sequence: TGTGCCAGTAGAAAACAGGGTACGGAGACCCAGTACTTC.